The next 16 T cell receptor beta chains were all read from a single sample in a study of fetal regulatory T cell absence and autoimmunity. Libraries were prepared by immunoSEQ multiplex PCR; TCRdb keeps only in-frame clonotypes and omits some of them. The table shows around 45,000 clones, with about 80% occurring only once. Sequenced material: cord blood. The receptors were gathered from a newborn boy with IPEX syndrome.

V usage is TRBV5-4 and J usage is TRBJ2-4; TRBD1 agrees at 9 bases. The CDR3 is made up of 15 amino acids. Trimming cost V 3 bases and J 7 bases; bases outside gene matches: 8. Germline CDR1 is SGHNT and CDR2 is YYREEE (reference sequence). The CDR3 spells CASSSNSGTGNIQYF. CDR3 sequence (DNA): TGTGCCAGCAGCTCGAATTCCGGGACAGGGAACATTCAGTACTTC. Together with reference TRBV5-4 and TRBJ2-4, the CDR3 gives the full variable domain: ETGVTQSPTHLIKTRGQQVTLRCSSQSGHNTVSWYQQALGQGPQFIFQYYREEENGRGNFPPRFSGLQFPNYSSELNVNALELDDSALYLCASSSNSGTGNIQYFGAGTRLSVL.

The chain has TRBV6-5 and TRBJ2-1; 10 positions agree with TRBD2. CDR3 length equals 14 residues. J gave up 3 bases and V 8 bases, and 4 bases lay outside the gene matches. Per the germline V gene, CDR1 is MNHEY and CDR2 is SVGAGI. CDR3 sequence reads: CASGRTSGYNEQFF. The CDR3 coding sequence is TGTGCCAGCGGTAGGACTAGCGGCTACAATGAGCAGTTCTTC.

This clone was counted a single time. The chain combines TRBV5-4 with TRBJ1-2; 7 nucleotides agree with TRBD1. V dropped 0 bases and J dropped 4; count of bases not matched to a gene: 12. The germline V gene encodes CDR1 SGHNT and CDR2 YYREEE (reference sequence). This CDR3 has 17 amino acids. CDR3 nucleotide sequence: TGTGCCAGCAGCTTGGGGGGACAGCTGCTTCGGTTCTATGGCTACACCTTC. Translated: CASSLGGQLLRFYGYTF. Full variable domain (rest looked up from reference TRBV5-4 and TRBJ1-2): ETGVTQSPTHLIKTRGQQVTLRCSSQSGHNTVSWYQQALGQGPQFIFQYYREEENGRGNFPPRFSGLQFPNYSSELNVNALELDDSALYLCASSLGGQLLRFYGYTFGSGTRLTVV.

This clone has only one observation. The chain recombines TRBV6-5 with TRBJ1-2; no definite D call. CDR1 and CDR2 (germline): MNHEY, SVGAGI. CDR3 length: 12 residues. The germline V and J ends were trimmed by 0 bases and 4 bases, with 3 bases remaining between them. The CDR3 region is CASSYSSYGYTF. The CDR3 region has the DNA TGTGCCAGCAGTTACTCATCCTATGGCTACACCTTC.

This clone was seen a few times. The J gene is TRBJ2-7, the V gene TRBV7-9; 9 bases agree with TRBD2. This CDR3 spans 15 amino acids. CDR1 is SEHNR, CDR2 FQNEAQ, per germline (reference sequence). The V gene end was trimmed by 5 bases and the J gene end by 0 bases; junction bases not matched to a gene: 5. This CDR3 is CASSSGGTSSYEQYF. The DNA for the CDR3 is TGTGCCAGCAGCAGCGGGGGGACAAGCTCCTACGAGCAGTACTTC.

CDR3 sequence reads: CASSPTGQGSGNTIYF. DNA for the CDR3: TGTGCCAGCTCACCAACCGGGCAGGGCTCTGGAAACACCATATATTTT. The chain employs TRBV18 and TRBJ1-3; D perhaps matches TRBD1 (5 bases). Germline CDR1 reads KGHSH; CDR2 reads LQKENI. V lost 2 bases and J lost 0, with 11 bases in between. CDR3 length: 16 residues.

CDR3 amino acids: CASSSTGNSPLHF. CDR3 nucleotides: TGCGCCAGCAGCTCGACAGGGAATTCACCCCTCCACTTT. The chain has TRBV5-1 and TRBJ1-6; TRBD1 aligns across 7 bases. The V segment lost 3 bases and the J segment 7 bases; nucleotides outside the gene matches: 1. The CDR3 contains 13 residues. The germline CDR1 and CDR2 sequences are SGHRS and YFSETQ.

This clone was counted a few times. This CDR3 reads CASSQKQGPYEQYF. CDR3 nucleotide sequence: TGCGCCAGCAGCCAAAAACAGGGACCTTACGAGCAGTACTTC. The chain recombines TRBV4-1 with TRBJ2-7; D perhaps matches TRBD1 (6 bases). Germline CDR1 MGHRA, CDR2 YSYEKL. This CDR3 has 14 amino acids. Trimming shortened V by 2 bases and J by 4 bases, and 12 bases separated the two germline ends.

The chain recombines TRBV5-4 with TRBJ1-2; TRBD1 agrees at 8 bases. V shed 3 bases and J 8 bases; nucleotides not matched to a gene: 12. The CDR3 length is 15 residues. CDR1 SGHNT and CDR2 YYREEE come from the germline V gene (reference sequence). The chain's CDR3 is CASSSGPTGDKGYTF. DNA of the CDR3: TGTGCCAGCAGCTCAGGACCGACAGGGGATAAAGGCTACACCTTC.

In this sample, this clone turned up a few times. The chain is built from TRBV4-1 and TRBJ2-7, with D possibly TRBD2 on 5 matching bases. This CDR3 comprises 15 residues. Trimming removed 1 base at V and 3 bases at J, with 13 bases between. CDR1 and CDR2 from the germline V gene are MGHRA and YSYEKL. CDR3 loop: CASSQGIRERYEQYF. DNA for the CDR3: TGCGCCAGCAGCCAAGGAATAAGGGAGCGCTACGAGCAGTACTTC.

CDR3 in amino acids: CASSRAYEQYF. DNA for the CDR3: TGTGCCAGCAGTCGCGCCTACGAGCAGTACTTC. This chain connects TRBV6-5 to TRBJ2-7; D gene ambiguous. The V gene's germline CDR1 is MNHEY and CDR2 SVGAGI. The CDR3 length is 11 residues. With 5 bases removed from V and 2 bases from J, the gap between germline ends came to 4 bases.

The V and J genes are TRBV2 and TRBJ2-1, with TRBD2 matching 7 bases. Germline assignment: CDR1 SNHLY and CDR2 FYNNEI. V lost 3 bases to trimming and J lost 8 bases; unmatched junction nucleotides: 10. The CDR3 is made up of 15 amino acids. The CDR3 coding sequence is TGTGCCAGCAGTGAGACGGGCGGGAGTGTCTATGAGCAGTTCTTC. Translating it yields CASSETGGSVYEQFF.

The chain joins TRBV6-5 to TRBJ2-1, with no clear D. The V gene's germline CDR1 is MNHEY and CDR2 SVGAGI. The germline V and J ends were trimmed by 3 bases and 7 bases, with 4 bases remaining between them. This CDR3 is built from 11 residues. The CDR3 loop is CASSYTNEQFF. The CDR3 nucleotides are TGTGCCAGCAGTTATACAAATGAGCAGTTCTTC.

The chain recombines TRBV21-1 with TRBJ1-5. TRBV21-1 constitutes a pseudogene. This CDR3 is 19 amino acids long. CDR3 DNA: TGTGCCAGCAGCAAAGCGCTCGGGACCCACCGGGCGCACAATCAGCCCCAGCATTTT. Its translation is CASSKALGTHRAHNQPQHF.

This clone was observed a few times. The chain couples TRBV5-4 to TRBJ2-7; 10 nucleotides line up with TRBD2. V lost 1 base and J lost 3; bases outside the gene matches: 4. CDR3 length equals 15 residues. The germline V gene has CDR1 SGHNT and CDR2 YYREEE (reference sequence). In DNA, the CDR3 is TGTGCCAGCAGCTTGATCACTAGCGGGGTCTACGAGCAGTACTTC. Its translation is CASSLITSGVYEQYF.

This clone was detected only a few times. The V and J genes are TRBV19 and TRBJ2-7; 8 bases map to TRBD2. The CDR3 sequence is 16 residues long. The germline gives CDR1 LNHDA, CDR2 SQIVND (reference sequence). With 3 bases clipped from V and 2 bases from J, the junction kept 9 bases outside the gene matches. In nucleotides, the CDR3 is TGTGCCAGTAGTATTAGCGGGGTAATTGCGCCCTACGAGCAGTACTTC. This gives the protein CASSISGVIAPYEQYF.